This is a list of T cell receptor beta chains from one sample in a study of early T cells in non-severe SARS-CoV-2 infection. TCRdb analysed the 5' RACE reads with MiXCR anew, one entry per CDR3 protein. This table has 55,000 to 80,000 distinct CDR3 sequences, 7.5% to 9% appearing once. The sequencing used whole blood, collected at baseline. These receptors originate from an adult who was a healthcare worker with PCR-confirmed SARS-CoV-2 infection or an uninfected control (not recorded which). Each CDR3 is given with its conserved first and last residue. D genes are given only for firm matches. Expanded clones are given a class, and other clones once, few, many or no size at all.

. | TRBJ2-3 | many | TRBV5-1 | TGCGCCAGCAGTAAAGGAGACACAGGCACAGATACGCAGTATTTT | CASSKGDTGTDTQYF
. | TRBJ2-7 | . | TRBV6-4 | TGTGCCAGCACTGACCCAGACAGACTTAAAGACGACTACGAGCAGTACTTC | CASTDPDRLKDDYEQYF
. | TRBJ2-1 | many | TRBV7-9 | TGTGCCAGCAGCAGCAGGAGACCCTACAATGAGCAGTTCTTC | CASSSRRPYNEQFF
. | TRBJ2-1 | . | TRBV5-1 | TGCGCCAGCAGCTTGGGGTTCCTCAGTGAGCAGTTCTTC | CASSLGFLSEQFF
. | TRBJ1-5 | few | TRBV20-1 | TGCAGTGCCCTACAGGGTTGGGGCAATCAGCCCCAGCATTTT | CSALQGWGNQPQHF
. | TRBJ1-1 | few | TRBV6-1 | TGTGCCAGCACATCCTGGAACACTGAAGCTTTCTTT | CASTSWNTEAFF
TRBD1 | TRBJ1-3 | many | TRBV5-1 | TGCGCCAGCAGCTTAACAGGGGGGCATGGAAACACCATATATTTT | CASSLTGGHGNTIYF
TRBD2 | TRBJ2-2 | many | TRBV13 | TGTGCCAGCAGCCCCTCCGGGACTAGCGGGACCGGGGAGCTGTTTTTT | CASSPSGTSGTGELFF
. | TRBJ2-1 | many | TRBV4-2 | TGTGCCAGCAGCTTCGATGACTCTTACAATGAGCAGTTCTTC | CASSFDDSYNEQFF
. | TRBJ2-3 | few | TRBV5-5 | TGTGCCAGCAGCTTGATGGGGGTAACAGATACGCAGTATTTT | CASSLMGVTDTQYF
. | TRBJ2-7 | many | TRBV5-4 | TGTGCCAGCAGCGTTACAGGGCCCTACGAGCAGTACTTC | CASSVTGPYEQYF
. | TRBJ1-3 | many | TRBV12-3/TRBV12-4 | TGTGCCACCCCTCAAGGGGCCGGAAACACCATATATTTT | CATPQGAGNTIYF
TRBD2 | TRBJ2-2 | few | TRBV29-1 | TGCAGCGTTGAAGATCGAAAGCGGGAGAGAACAGCGGTGAACACCGGGGAGCTGTTTTTT | CSVEDRKRERTAVNTGELFF
. | TRBJ2-2 | many | TRBV7-2 | TGTGCCAGCAGCTTAGAGAAGTTTAACACCGGGGAGCTGTTTTTT | CASSLEKFNTGELFF
. | TRBJ2-5 | many | TRBV7-2 | TGTGCCAGCAGCTTTAAAGAGACCCAGTACTTC | CASSFKETQYF
. | TRBJ2-3 | . | TRBV7-2 | TGTGCCAGCAGCCCTCGGATCGCGGAAGCAGATACGCAGTATTTT | CASSPRIAEADTQYF
. | TRBJ2-7 | . | TRBV4-2 | TGTGCCAGCAGCCAAGACACAGGGAGCTCCTACGAGCAGTACTTC | CASSQDTGSSYEQYF
. | TRBJ1-1 | . | TRBV20-1 | TGCAGTGCCGGATCCTCAGCTTTCTTT | CSAGSSAFF
TRBD2 | TRBJ2-3 | . | TRBV5-1 | TGCGCCAGCAGCCCAGGACTAGCGGGGGGCACAGATACGCAGTATTTT | CASSPGLAGGTDTQYF
. | TRBJ2-2 | few | TRBV7-6 | TGTGCCAGCAGCCCGATCCCCGCGAGGACCGGGGAGCTGTTTTTT | CASSPIPARTGELFF
. | TRBJ2-5 | few | TRBV10-1 | TGCGCCAGCAGTGAGTCGACCACTAGCACTCAAGAGACCCAGTACTTC | CASSESTTSTQETQYF
. | TRBJ1-4 | . | TRBV7-8 | TGTGCCAGCATCCTTAGCCATGCGTCAACTAATGAAAAACTGTTTTTT | CASILSHASTNEKLFF
TRBD2 | TRBJ2-1 | . | TRBV3-1 | TGTGCCAGCAGCCCTGGGACTAGCGGGAGAAATGAGCAGTTCTTC | CASSPGTSGRNEQFF
TRBD1 | TRBJ1-5 | . | TRBV10-3 | TGTGCCATCAGTGAGTCCCGACAGGGCGATCAGCCCCAGCATTTT | CAISESRQGDQPQHF
TRBD1 | TRBJ2-1 | many | TRBV5-1 | TGCGCCAGCAGCCCCCTCGCCGGACAGGGGGGTTTGAGCGAGCAGTTCTTC | CASSPLAGQGGLSEQFF
TRBD2 | TRBJ2-4 | few | TRBV19 | TGTGCCAGTAGCCAAGGACTAGCGGGAGGGGAAAACATTCAGTACTTC | CASSQGLAGGENIQYF
. | TRBJ1-1 | few | TRBV7-9 | TGTGCCAGCAGTAAAGGGACTGAAGCTTTCTTT | CASSKGTEAFF